The 10 T cell receptor beta chains given below trace back to one sample, sequenced in a study of blood T cell repertoires in COVID-19. Clones were sequenced by immunoSEQ multiplex PCR, and TCRdb holds only the in-frame ones, with some missing. The sample shows about 170,000 clones, roughly four fifths of them seen only once. The sequencing input was peripheral blood. The source of these receptors is a woman of 80 years or more with acute or convalescent COVID-19.

This chain links TRBV5-1 with TRBJ2-3, with 8 bases lining up with TRBD2. The CDR3 contains 14 residues. Germline trimming cut 6 bases from V and 11 bases from J; bases unmatched to any gene: 14. Germline assignment: CDR1 SGHRS and CDR2 YFSETQ. The DNA for the CDR3 is TGCGCCAGCACCGCGGGGGGATCTCCGCCCGGGCAGTATTTT. Encoded protein: CASTAGGSPPGQYF.

CDR3 region: CASSLRTGGGDYEQYF. CDR3 coding DNA: TGTGCCAGCAGCCTCAGGACAGGAGGGGGCGATTACGAGCAGTACTTC. The chain has TRBV9 and TRBJ2-7, with D maybe TRBD1 (7 bases). Trimming left V 4 bases short and J 4 bases short, with 21 bases between. Germline values: CDR1 SGDLS, CDR2 YYNGEE. This CDR3 spans 16 amino acids.

This clone was detected only once. The chain uses TRBV29-1 and TRBJ1-2, with D hard to call. This CDR3 has 12 residues. Trimming shortened V by 1 base and J by 7 bases, and 10 bases separated the two germline ends. Germline CDR1 reads SQVTM; CDR2 reads ANQGSEA. CDR3: CSVEGSSTGYTF. The CDR3 DNA sequence: TGCAGCGTTGAAGGGTCGTCTACTGGCTACACCTTC.

The V and J genes are TRBV20-1 and TRBJ2-2; D gene ambiguous. From germline, CDR1 is DFQATT and CDR2 SNEGSKA (reference sequence). Trimming took 3 bases from V and 4 from J, leaving 9 bases between them. This CDR3 has 13 amino acids. This CDR3 reads CSASWQSTGELFF. In DNA form, the CDR3 reads TGCAGTGCTAGTTGGCAAAGCACCGGGGAGCTGTTTTTT.

This chain links TRBV6-5 with TRBJ1-1; 8 nucleotides agree with TRBD1. V trimming: 5 bases; J trimming: 8 bases; junction bases outside the gene matches: 10. This CDR3 spans 14 amino acids. The germline CDR1 and CDR2 sequences are MNHEY and SVGAGI. CDR3 bases: TGTGCCAGCAGTCCCCGGGGCGGACAGGGCGAAGCTTTCTTT. Protein: CASSPRGGQGEAFF.

The chain recombines TRBV28 with TRBJ2-5; 10 bases map to TRBD1. CDR3 length: 14 residues. After removal of 8 bases from V and 4 bases from J, the junction contained 7 bases not matched to a gene. From germline, CDR1 is MDHEN and CDR2 SYDVKM. As DNA, the CDR3 is TGTGCCAGCCAGGGACAGGGGATGGGAGAGACCCAGTACTTC. It codes for CASQGQGMGETQYF.

The CDR3 DNA sequence: TGTGCCAGCAGTTACTCCGGGTTCCAAGAGACCCAGTACTTC. Translated: CASSYSGFQETQYF. The V gene is TRBV6-2 or TRBV6-3, the J gene TRBJ2-5, with D unresolved. The germline gives CDR1 MNHEY, CDR2 SVGEGT. The CDR3 is made up of 14 amino acids. V lost 0 bases, J lost 1 base, and 6 bases lay in between.

Written as DNA, the CDR3 is TGCACCAGCAGCCCTCCGGAGTATTATAGCACAGATACGCAGTATTTT. Residues: CTSSPPEYYSTDTQYF. The chain is built from TRBV1 and TRBJ2-3; no DNA check was done on the table's D call, TRBD2. TRBV1 represents a pseudogene. The CDR3 covers 16 residues.

The chain is built from TRBV6-5 and TRBJ1-1; D is uncertain. V shed 6 bases and J shed 5 bases, with 19 bases lying between them. The CDR3 contains 15 residues. CDR1 MNHEY and CDR2 SVGAGI come from the germline V gene. CDR3 in amino acids: CASRAPGREDTEAFF. In DNA, the CDR3 is TGTGCCAGCAGGGCCCCTGGGAGGGAGGATACTGAAGCTTTCTTT.

The chain combines TRBV19 with TRBJ2-3, with 7 positions matching TRBD2. The ends lost 9 bases at V and 1 base at J; junction bases unmatched: 10. In germline, CDR1 is LNHDA, CDR2 SQIVND (reference sequence). The CDR3 loop spans 15 amino acids. The CDR3 nucleotides read TGTGCCAGCCGAAGTCTAGCGGCACGCACAGATACGCAGTATTTT. This encodes CASRSLAARTDTQYF.